Described below is a single TCR beta chain sequence and its context. Noted time point: peripheral blood 6 weeks after treatment start. TCRdb keeps only in-frame clones here, not all; method: immunoSEQ multiplex PCR. Of about 35,000 clones listed, approximately 84% are singletons. The source of the sample is a study of PD-L1 blockade in urothelial cancer. Looking at the study overall: At 3 weeks after treatment start (second dose) and again at 6 weeks, blood was analyzed.

V shed 6 bases, J shed 3 bases, and the junction held 3 bases outside the gene matches. The CDR3 is made up of 14 amino acids. Germline CDR1 SGHTA, CDR2 FQGTGA. The sample consisted of PBMCs, taken around atezolizumab (anti-PD-L1) treatment. The chain links TRBV7-3 to TRBJ2-2; the match to TRBD1 covers 8 bases. This clonotype originated in a man between 35 and 55 years old with urothelial cancer. The CDR3 reads CASSPQGDTGELFF. For the CDR3, the DNA is TGTGCCAGCAGTCCACAGGGGGACACCGGGGAGCTGTTTTTT.